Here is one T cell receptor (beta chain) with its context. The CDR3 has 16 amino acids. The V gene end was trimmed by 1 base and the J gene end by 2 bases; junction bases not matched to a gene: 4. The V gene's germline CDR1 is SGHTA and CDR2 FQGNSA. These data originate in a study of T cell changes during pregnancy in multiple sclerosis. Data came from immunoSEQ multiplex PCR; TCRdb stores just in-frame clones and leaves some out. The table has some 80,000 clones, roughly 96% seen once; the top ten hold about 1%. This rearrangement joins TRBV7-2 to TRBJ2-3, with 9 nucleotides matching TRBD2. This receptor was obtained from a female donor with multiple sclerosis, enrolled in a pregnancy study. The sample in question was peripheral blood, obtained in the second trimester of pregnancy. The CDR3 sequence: CASSLGGGANTDTQYF. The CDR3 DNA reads TGTGCCAGCAGCTTAGGCGGGGGGGCTAACACAGATACGCAGTATTTT.